A single sample gave rise to the 9 T cell receptor beta chains below, sequenced in a study of Ad26.COV2.S vaccination and SARS-CoV-2 variants (dated by TCRdb to about 2021). The library was produced with the immunoSEQ multiplex PCR assay. Imported from immuneACCESS, the table was reduced by TCRdb to in-frame sequences with V and J called. These copies leave out some clones; in studies compared against another copy, an unresolved V gene accounts for under half, and the cause of the remainder is not known. A total of a few hundred thousand clones appear in this sample, roughly 84% of them only once. The ten most abundant clones make up about 3.5% of the sample. What the treatment or condition label conveys for this sample: 15 to 20 received Ad26.COV2.S at low or high dose, single or two shots; several received placebo; per-sample allocation not given. For vaccine and placebo recipients, repertoires were sequenced using samples collected on day 63 after the first injection.

This sample comprised peripheral blood, obtained in a trial of Ad26.COV2.S vaccine versus placebo. The receptors here all came from a person aged 18-60 years who received the Ad26.COV2.S COVID-19 vaccine or a placebo.

This chain uses TRBV19 with TRBJ1-2; D uncertain. The germline gives CDR1 LNHDA, CDR2 SQIVND (reference sequence). The CDR3 totals 15 residues. With 6 bases removed from V and 6 bases from J, the gap between germline ends came to 20 bases. The CDR3 here is CASSRVGVGTNGYTF. The CDR3 region has the DNA TGTGCCAGTAGCAGAGTGGGTGTGGGTACGAATGGCTACACCTTC.

The gene calls are TRBV27 and TRBJ1-2, with D possibly TRBD1 on 5 matching bases. V lost 6 bases and J lost 2, with 13 bases in between. The germline CDR1 and CDR2 sequences are MNHEY and SMNVEV (reference sequence). The CDR3 has 14 residues. The CDR3 reads CASSTRDGNYGYTF. CDR3 DNA: TGTGCCAGCAGCACCCGGGACGGGAACTATGGCTACACCTTC.

Concerning this clone itself: Other DNA sequences of this sample code for an identical CDR3. The rearrangement joins TRBV30 to TRBJ1-1; D is perhaps TRBD1 (5 bases). Trimming shortened V by 0 bases and J by 0 bases, and 8 bases separated the two germline ends. CDR3 length: 14 residues. Per germline, CDR1 GTSNPN and CDR2 SVGIG (reference sequence). Written as DNA, the CDR3 is TGTGCCTGGAGTGTAACAGGCATGAACACTGAAGCTTTCTTT. Protein sequence: CAWSVTGMNTEAFF.

This clone came up a few times. The chain links TRBV5-8 to TRBJ1-5; a possible D gene is TRBD1 (5 bases). V lost 5 bases, J lost 1 base, and 16 bases lay in between. CDR3 length: 16 residues. Per the germline V gene, CDR1 is SGHTS and CDR2 is YDEGEE. The CDR3, as DNA: TGTGCCAGCAGTTCATTTCCGACAGCAAGCAATCAGCCCCAGCATTTT. Translated: CASSSFPTASNQPQHF.

This sequence joins TRBV27 and TRBJ1-6, with a weak D call TRBD1 (5 bases). The germline CDR1 and CDR2 sequences are MNHEY and SMNVEV (reference sequence). Trimming shortened V by 4 bases and J by 7 bases, and 11 bases separated the two germline ends. This CDR3 has 14 residues. As DNA, the CDR3 is TGTGCCAGCAGTTGGAGGGACCTCAATTCACCCCTCCACTTT. The encoded protein is CASSWRDLNSPLHF.

This clone has a single count. The rearrangement joins TRBV13 to TRBJ2-1; D not resolved. The CDR3 is 13 residues long. Trimming took off 0 bases at V and 7 bases at J, with 7 bases between the two ends. CDR1 is PRHDT, CDR2 FYEKMQ, per germline (reference sequence). CDR3 in amino acids: CASSLGLGNEQFF. In nucleotides, the CDR3 is TGTGCCAGCAGCTTAGGTCTAGGGAATGAGCAGTTCTTC.

The chain combines TRBV6-5 with TRBJ1-3; D is possibly TRBD1 (6 bases). CDR1 is MNHEY, CDR2 SVGAGI, per germline. V lost 5 bases and J 0 bases, leaving 11 bases between the germline ends. This CDR3 has 15 amino acids. The CDR3 spells CASSRDMGSGNTIYF. The DNA of the CDR3 is TGTGCCAGCAGTCGGGACATGGGCTCTGGAAACACCATATATTTT.

This clone was picked up one time. J is TRBJ2-7 and V is TRBV6-6; a weak D match, TRBD1 (6 bases). The germline CDR1 and CDR2 sequences are MNHNY and SVGAGI (reference sequence). Trimming pared 8 bases from V and 0 bases from J, leaving 11 bases between. The CDR3 sequence is 13 residues long. CDR3 DNA sequence: TGTGCCAGCCAAGACAGGAGCTCCTACGAGCAGTACTTC. It codes for CASQDRSSYEQYF.

This chain connects TRBV6-5 to TRBJ2-7; D may be TRBD1 (5 bases). CDR3 length equals 14 residues. From germline, CDR1 is MNHEY and CDR2 SVGAGI. Trimming left V 2 bases short and J 2 bases short, with 10 bases between. For the CDR3, the DNA is TGTGCCAGCAGTTACAGGGGCGATACCTACGAGCAGTACTTC. It specifies CASSYRGDTYEQYF.